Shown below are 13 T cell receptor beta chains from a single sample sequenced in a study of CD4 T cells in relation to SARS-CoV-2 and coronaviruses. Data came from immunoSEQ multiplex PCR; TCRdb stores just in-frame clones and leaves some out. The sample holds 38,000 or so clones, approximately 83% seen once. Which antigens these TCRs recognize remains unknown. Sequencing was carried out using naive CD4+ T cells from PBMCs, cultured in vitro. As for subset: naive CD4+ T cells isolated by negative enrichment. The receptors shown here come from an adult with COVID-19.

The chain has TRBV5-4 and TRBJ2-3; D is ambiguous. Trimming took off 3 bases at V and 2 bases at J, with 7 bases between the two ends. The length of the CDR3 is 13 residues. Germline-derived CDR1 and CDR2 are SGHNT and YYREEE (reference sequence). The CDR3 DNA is TGTGCCAGCAGCTATACCTACACAGATACGCAGTATTTT. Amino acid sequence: CASSYTYTDTQYF.

The CDR3 loop is CASSVQTGSNEKLFF. CDR3 in DNA: TGTGCCAGCAGTGTCCAGACAGGATCGAATGAAAAACTGTTTTTT. J is TRBJ1-4 and V is TRBV27; D is possibly TRBD1 (6 bases). Germline values: CDR1 MNHEY, CDR2 SMNVEV (reference sequence). V lost 5 bases and J lost 5, with 15 bases in between. The CDR3 spans 15 residues.

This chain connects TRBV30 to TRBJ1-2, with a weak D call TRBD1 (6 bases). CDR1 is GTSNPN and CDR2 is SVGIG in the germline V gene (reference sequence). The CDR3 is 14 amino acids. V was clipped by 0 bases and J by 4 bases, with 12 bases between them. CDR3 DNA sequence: TGTGCCTGGAGTGTAGACAGGCTACTCTATGGCTACACCTTC. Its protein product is CAWSVDRLLYGYTF.

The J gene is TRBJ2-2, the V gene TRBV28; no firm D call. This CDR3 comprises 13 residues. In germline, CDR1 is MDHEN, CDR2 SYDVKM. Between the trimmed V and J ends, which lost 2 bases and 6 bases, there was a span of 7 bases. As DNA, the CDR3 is TGTGCCAGCAGTTTACTCTTGGCCGGGGAGCTGTTTTTT. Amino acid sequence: CASSLLLAGELFF.

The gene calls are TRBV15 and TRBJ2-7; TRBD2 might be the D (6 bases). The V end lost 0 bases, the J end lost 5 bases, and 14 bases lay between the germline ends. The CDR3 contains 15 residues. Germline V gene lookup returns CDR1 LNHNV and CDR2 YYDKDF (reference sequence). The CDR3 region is CATSREGRRTDEQYF. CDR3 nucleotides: TGTGCCACCAGCAGAGAAGGGAGGAGGACGGACGAGCAGTACTTC.

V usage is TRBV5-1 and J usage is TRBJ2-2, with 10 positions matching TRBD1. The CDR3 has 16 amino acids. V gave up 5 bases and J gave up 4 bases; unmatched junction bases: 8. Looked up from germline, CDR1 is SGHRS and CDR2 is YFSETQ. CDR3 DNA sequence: TGCGCCAGCAGATGGTCGGGACAGGGGTTCACCGGGGAGCTGTTTTTT. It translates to CASRWSGQGFTGELFF.

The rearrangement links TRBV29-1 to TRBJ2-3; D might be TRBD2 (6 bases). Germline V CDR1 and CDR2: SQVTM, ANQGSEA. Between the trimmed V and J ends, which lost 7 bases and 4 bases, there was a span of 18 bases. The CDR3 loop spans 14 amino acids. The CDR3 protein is CSATGDSGADTQYF. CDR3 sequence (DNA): TGCAGCGCAACGGGGGACTCCGGCGCAGATACGCAGTATTTT.

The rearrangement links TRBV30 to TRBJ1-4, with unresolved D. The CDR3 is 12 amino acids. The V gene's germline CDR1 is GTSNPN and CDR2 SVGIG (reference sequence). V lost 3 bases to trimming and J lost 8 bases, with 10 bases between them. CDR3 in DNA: TGTGCCTGGAGCTTAGGAAGGGAAAAACTGTTTTTT. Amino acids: CAWSLGREKLFF.

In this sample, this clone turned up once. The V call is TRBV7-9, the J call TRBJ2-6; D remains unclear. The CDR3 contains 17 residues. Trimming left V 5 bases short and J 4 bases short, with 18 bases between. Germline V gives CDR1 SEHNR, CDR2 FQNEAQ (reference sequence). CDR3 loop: CASSAPVLVGGANVLTF. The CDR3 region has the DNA TGTGCCAGCAGCGCCCCCGTTTTAGTGGGGGGGGCCAACGTCCTGACTTTC.

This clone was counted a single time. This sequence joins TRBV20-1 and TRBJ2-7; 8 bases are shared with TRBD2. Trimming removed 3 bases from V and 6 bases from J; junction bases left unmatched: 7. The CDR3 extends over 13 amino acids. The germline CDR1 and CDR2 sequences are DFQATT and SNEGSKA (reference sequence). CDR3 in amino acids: CSASLGRVSEQYF. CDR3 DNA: TGCAGTGCTAGTCTCGGGAGGGTAAGCGAGCAGTACTTC.

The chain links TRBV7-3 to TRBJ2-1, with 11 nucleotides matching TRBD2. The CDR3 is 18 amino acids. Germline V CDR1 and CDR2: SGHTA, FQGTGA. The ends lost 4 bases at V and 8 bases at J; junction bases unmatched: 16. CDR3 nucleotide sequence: TGTGCCAGCAGCTCCTACTCCGGGACTAGCGGAGTTAGGTATGAGCAGTTCTTC. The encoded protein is CASSSYSGTSGVRYEQFF. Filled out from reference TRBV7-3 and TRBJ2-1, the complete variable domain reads GAGVSQTPSNKVTEKGKYVELRCDPISGHTALYWYRQSLGQGPEFLIYFQGTGAADDSGLPNDRFFAVRPEGSVSTLKIQRTERGDSAVYLCASSSYSGTSGVRYEQFFGPGTRLTVL.

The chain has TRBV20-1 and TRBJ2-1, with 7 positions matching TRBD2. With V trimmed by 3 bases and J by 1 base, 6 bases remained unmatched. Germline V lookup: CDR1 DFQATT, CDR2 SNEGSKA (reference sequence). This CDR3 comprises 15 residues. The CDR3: CSASREDRSYNEQFF. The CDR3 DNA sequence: TGCAGTGCTAGTCGGGAGGATAGGTCCTACAATGAGCAGTTCTTC.

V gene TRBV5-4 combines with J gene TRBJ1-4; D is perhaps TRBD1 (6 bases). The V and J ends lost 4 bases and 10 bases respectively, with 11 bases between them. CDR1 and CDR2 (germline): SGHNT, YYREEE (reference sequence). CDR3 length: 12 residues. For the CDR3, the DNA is TGTGCCAGCAGCGGAACACAGGGAAAACTGTTTTTT. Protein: CASSGTQGKLFF.